These 20 T cell receptor beta chains originate from one sample sequenced in a study of PD-1 blockade in classical Hodgkin lymphoma. Here immunoSEQ multiplex PCR was the method, and the copy in TCRdb shows in-frame clones only, minus some. The data hold around 23,000 clones, with about 83% observed a single time. The patients all showed relapse after autologous stem cell transplantation, while their brentuximab vedotin exposure varied. The authors purified CD4+ T cells from thawed PBMCs by magnetic negative selection. The source was CD4+ T cells from blood, collected at baseline. The receptor set was obtained from a human donor with classical Hodgkin lymphoma.

This sequence joins TRBV30 and TRBJ2-2; D not resolved. The CDR3 has 19 amino acids. The V gene's germline CDR1 is GTSNPN and CDR2 SVGIG (reference sequence). Deletions cut 2 bases from V and 0 bases from J, with 22 bases between. The CDR3 is CAWSKLDLPPGSNTGELFF. DNA of the CDR3: TGTGCCTGGAGTAAACTGGACCTACCCCCTGGGTCGAACACCGGGGAGCTGTTTTTT. The full variable domain, in which reference TRBV30 and TRBJ2-2 provide the parts outside the CDR3, is SQTIHQWPATLVQPVGSPLSLECTVEGTSNPNLYWYRQAAGRGLQLLFYSVGIGQISSEVPQNLSASRPQDRQFILSSKKLLLSDSGFYLCAWSKLDLPPGSNTGELFFGEGSRLTVL.

This chain connects TRBV30 to TRBJ2-1; either TRBD1 or TRBD2 may fit D (6 bases each). V shed 3 bases and J shed 1 base, with 13 bases lying between them. This CDR3 is built from 15 residues. Germline-derived CDR1 and CDR2 are GTSNPN and SVGIG (reference sequence). In DNA, the CDR3 is TGTGCCTGGAGAGGGGGACTCCGATCCTACAATGAGCAGTTCTTC. Encoded protein: CAWRGGLRSYNEQFF.

V usage is TRBV19 and J usage is TRBJ2-3; TRBD1 matches at 8 bases. Germline loops: CDR1 LNHDA, CDR2 SQIVND (reference sequence). The CDR3 loop spans 12 amino acids. V shed 5 bases, J shed 10 bases, and the junction held 5 bases outside the gene matches. This CDR3 reads CASSPGGRAQYF. As DNA, the CDR3 is TGTGCCAGTAGTCCAGGGGGCCGAGCGCAGTATTTT.

The rearrangement joins TRBV21-1 to TRBJ1-1; the D call in the table, TRBD1, was not verified against the DNA. TRBV21-1 is a documented pseudogene. CDR3 length equals 15 residues. The DNA for the CDR3 is TGTGCCCCCCGGGACAGAGAGGGGAAGAACACTGAAGCTTTCTTT. It translates to CAPRDREGKNTEAFF.

This chain uses TRBV7-2 with TRBJ2-5, with 7 bases aligning to TRBD1. With the DNA end fitting TRBJ2-7 better, the J assignment may be wrong. CDR3 length equals 15 residues. Germline V gene lookup returns CDR1 SGHTA and CDR2 FQGNSA. DNA for the CDR3: TGTGCCAGCAGCCCACCGGGACAGCGAGCCTACGAGCAGTACTTC. This translates into CASSPPGQRAYEQYF.

The V gene is TRBV27, the J gene TRBJ2-5, with a tentative D call TRBD2 (6 bases). Germline V gene lookup returns CDR1 MNHEY and CDR2 SMNVEV (reference sequence). The germline V and J ends were trimmed by 5 bases and 4 bases, with 14 bases remaining between them. This CDR3 is built from 14 residues. CDR3 DNA sequence: TGTGCCAGCAGTCCGCAGACTAGTGCAGAGACCCAGTACTTC. Translating it yields CASSPQTSAETQYF.

The chain carries TRBV11-2 and TRBJ1-2; no firm D call. Trimming shortened V by 2 bases and J by 1 base, and 5 bases separated the two germline ends. The CDR3 has 13 residues. Germline loops: CDR1 SGHAT, CDR2 FQNNGV. CDR3 region: CASSLWGNYGYTF. The CDR3 DNA sequence: TGTGCCAGCAGCTTATGGGGTAACTATGGCTACACCTTC.

V usage is TRBV7-2 and J usage is TRBJ2-3; possible D gene TRBD2, 6 bases. CDR1 and CDR2 from the germline V gene are SGHTA and FQGNSA. The CDR3 contains 14 residues. The V end was cut by 5 bases, the J end by 1 base, with 10 bases between. CDR3 protein: CASSRGTRTDTQYF. The DNA of the CDR3 is TGTGCCAGCAGCCGAGGGACTCGCACAGATACGCAGTATTTT.

The J gene is TRBJ2-2, the V gene TRBV7-3; TRBD1 matches 10 bases. Losses at the gene ends were 6 bases for V and 4 bases for J; bases not matched to a gene: 8. This CDR3 region has 16 residues. Germline values: CDR1 SGHTA, CDR2 FQGTGA. CDR3 coding DNA: TGTGCCAGCAGTCCCTATGACAGGGGGCGCACCGGGGAGCTGTTTTTT. Protein product: CASSPYDRGRTGELFF.

This sequence joins TRBV6-6 and TRBJ1-5; D may be TRBD1 (5 bases). The CDR3 totals 14 residues. Germline loops: CDR1 MNHNY, CDR2 SVGAGI (reference sequence). V dropped 6 bases and J dropped 5 bases, with 14 bases sitting between them. The CDR3 here is CASRVEGSYQPQHF. CDR3 sequence (DNA): TGTGCCAGCAGGGTCGAGGGGTCCTATCAGCCCCAGCATTTT.

The chain links TRBV11-3 to TRBJ1-1; the D gene is possibly TRBD1 (6 bases). The ends were cut back, 1 base at V and 0 bases at J, with 15 bases in the middle. Germline-derived CDR1 and CDR2 are SGHNT and YENEEA. This CDR3 is 17 amino acids long. CDR3 in amino acids: CASSLVYLGALNTEAFF. The CDR3 bases are TGTGCCAGCAGCTTAGTCTATTTGGGGGCTCTGAACACTGAAGCTTTCTTT. Complete variable domain (other parts from reference TRBV11-3 and TRBJ1-1): EAGVVQSPRYKIIEKKQPVAFWCNPISGHNTLYWYLQNLGQGPELLIRYENEEAVDDSQLPKDRFSAERLKGVDSTLKIQPAELGDSAVYLCASSLVYLGALNTEAFFGQGTRLTVV.

The chain employs TRBV6-5 and TRBJ1-1; 9 bases match TRBD1. V was pared by 6 bases and J by 11 bases, with 7 bases of the junction left unmatched. This CDR3 is 12 amino acids long. Per the germline V gene, CDR1 is MNHEY and CDR2 is SVGAGI. The chain's CDR3 is CASRPQGAEAFF. DNA for the CDR3: TGTGCCAGCAGACCACAGGGGGCGGAGGCTTTCTTT.

This clone was picked up a small number of times. This chain links TRBV29-1 with TRBJ1-2; 8 bases fit TRBD1. CDR1 is SQVTM, CDR2 ANQGSEA, per germline. CDR3 size: 19 residues. With V trimmed by 1 base and J by 7 bases, 23 bases remained unmatched. CDR3 loop: CSVEVSGGGRGLFTSGYTF. The DNA of the CDR3 is TGCAGCGTTGAAGTCTCGGGAGGTGGCAGGGGGCTCTTTACTAGTGGCTACACCTTC. Full variable domain (outside the CDR3, taken from reference TRBV29-1 and TRBJ1-2): SAVISQKPSRDICQRGTSLTIQCQVDSQVTMMFWYRQQPGQSLTLIATANQGSEATYESGFVIDKFPISRPNLTFSTLTVSNMSPEDSSIYLCSVEVSGGGRGLFTSGYTFGSGTRLTVV.

V gene TRBV6-1 combines with J gene TRBJ2-3; 9 bases map to TRBD2. The V and J ends lost 2 bases and 6 bases, in that order; junction bases with no gene match: 12. The germline gives CDR1 MNHNS, CDR2 SASEGT. The CDR3 runs 17 residues. The CDR3 is CASSESGGGGAPDTQYF. CDR3 nucleotide sequence: TGTGCCAGCAGTGAATCGGGCGGCGGGGGGGCCCCCGATACGCAGTATTTT.

CDR3 bases: TGTGCCAGCCTAAGGGGTAGCTTGGAGACCCAGTACTTC. It specifies CASLRGSLETQYF. This chain links TRBV6-6 with TRBJ2-5; the D gene is possibly TRBD1 (5 bases). Germline values: CDR1 MNHNY, CDR2 SVGAGI (reference sequence). Trimming took 8 bases from V and 5 from J, leaving 15 bases between them. This CDR3 contains 13 residues.

The chain couples TRBV5-1 to TRBJ2-1, with D perhaps TRBD1 (6 bases). The ends were cut back, 2 bases at V and 3 bases at J, with 9 bases in the middle. The CDR3 spans 14 residues. Germline lookup yields CDR1 SGHRS and CDR2 YFSETQ. The CDR3 bases are TGCGCCAGCAGCTTATCAGGGGACTACAATGAGCAGTTCTTC. It encodes CASSLSGDYNEQFF.

By sample fraction, this clone is medium-sized. The J gene is TRBJ2-7, the V gene TRBV15, with no clear D. The ends were cut back, 0 bases at V and 3 bases at J, with 15 bases in the middle. The CDR3 spans 16 residues. From germline, CDR1 is LNHNV and CDR2 YYDKDF (reference sequence). The CDR3 loop is CATSRDLAGTFYEQYF. Here the CDR3 DNA reads TGTGCCACCAGCAGAGATCTGGCAGGAACCTTCTACGAGCAGTACTTC.

The chain joins TRBV12-5 to TRBJ2-7; D might be TRBD1 (6 bases). Germline CDR1 LGHNT, CDR2 FRNRAP. Deletions cut 2 bases from V and 0 bases from J, with 14 bases between. The CDR3 extends over 16 amino acids. CDR3 sequence reads: CASGLTAGDVSYEQYF. The DNA of the CDR3 is TGTGCTAGTGGTTTGACTGCAGGGGACGTCTCCTACGAGCAGTACTTC.

This chain connects TRBV5-1 to TRBJ1-5, with TRBD1 as a possible D gene (5 bases). Germline loops: CDR1 SGHRS, CDR2 YFSETQ. The CDR3 totals 15 residues. Trimming pared 0 bases from V and 6 bases from J, leaving 13 bases between. In DNA form, the CDR3 reads TGCGCCAGCAGCTTGGTAGGCGGGGGGGGTCAGCCCCAGCATTTT. Protein product: CASSLVGGGGQPQHF. Full variable domain (remainder filled in from reference TRBV5-1 and TRBJ1-5): KAGVTQTPRYLIKTRGQQVTLSCSPISGHRSVSWYQQTPGQGLQFLFEYFSETQRNKGNFPGRFSGRQFSNSRSEMNVSTLELGDSALYLCASSLVGGGGQPQHFGDGTRLSIL.

The chain carries TRBV10-3 and TRBJ2-5, with TRBD1 as a possible D gene (6 bases). The V end lost 5 bases, the J end lost 0 bases, and 10 bases lay between the germline ends. Germline assignment: CDR1 ENHRY and CDR2 SYGVKD. This CDR3 is built from 14 residues. CDR3 region: CAISQTGNQETQYF. For the CDR3, the DNA is TGTGCCATCAGTCAGACAGGTAACCAAGAGACCCAGTACTTC.